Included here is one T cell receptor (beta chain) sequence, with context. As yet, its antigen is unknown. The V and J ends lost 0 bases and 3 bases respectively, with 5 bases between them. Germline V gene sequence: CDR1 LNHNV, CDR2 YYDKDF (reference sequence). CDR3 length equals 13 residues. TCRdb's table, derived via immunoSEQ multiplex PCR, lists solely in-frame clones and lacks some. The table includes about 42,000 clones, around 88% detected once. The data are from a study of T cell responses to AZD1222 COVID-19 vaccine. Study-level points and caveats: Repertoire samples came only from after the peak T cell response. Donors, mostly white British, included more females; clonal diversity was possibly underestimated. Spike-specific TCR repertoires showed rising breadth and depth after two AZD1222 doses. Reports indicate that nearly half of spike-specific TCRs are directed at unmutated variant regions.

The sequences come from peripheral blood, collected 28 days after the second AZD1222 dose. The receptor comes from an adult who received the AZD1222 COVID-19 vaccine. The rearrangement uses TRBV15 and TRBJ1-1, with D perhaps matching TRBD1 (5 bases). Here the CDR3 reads CATSRDRDTEAFF. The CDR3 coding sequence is TGTGCCACCAGCAGAGACAGGGACACTGAAGCTTTCTTT.